The next 14 T cell receptor beta chains were all read from a single sample in a study of blood T cell repertoires in COVID-19. Sequencing used immunoSEQ multiplex PCR; TCRdb keeps in-frame clones, though not all of them. In the table there are about 150,000 clones, around 84% of which are singletons. The sample taken for sequencing was peripheral blood. The receptors come from a man aged 60 to 69 with active or convalescent COVID-19.

This chain uses TRBV27 with TRBJ2-7; 9 nucleotides align to TRBD2. The CDR3 runs to 13 residues. Per germline, CDR1 MNHEY and CDR2 SMNVEV (reference sequence). The V and J ends lost 7 bases and 7 bases, in that order; junction bases with no gene match: 8. The CDR3 loop reads CASTLAGVGEQYF. DNA of the CDR3: TGTGCCAGCACCTTAGCGGGAGTCGGGGAGCAGTACTTC.

The V call is TRBV7-7, the J call TRBJ2-7, with 8 bases fitting TRBD2. The CDR3 contains 13 residues. Per germline, CDR1 SSHAT and CDR2 FNYEAQ (reference sequence). V shed 5 bases, J shed 1 base, and the junction held 1 base outside the gene matches. CDR3 amino acids: CASSPSGSYEQYF. Written as DNA, the CDR3 is TGTGCCAGCAGCCCTAGCGGGTCCTACGAGCAGTACTTC.

J is TRBJ1-1 and V is TRBV29-1; D gene unclear. This CDR3 contains 12 residues. Trimming took 4 bases from V and 0 from J, leaving 6 bases between them. CDR1 and CDR2 (germline): SQVTM, ANQGSEA. Here the CDR3 DNA reads TGCAGCGTTGTGGCCGTGAACACTGAAGCTTTCTTT. It translates to CSVVAVNTEAFF.

V usage is TRBV27 and J usage is TRBJ1-1; the D is unclear. The CDR3 length is 14 residues. V was trimmed by 6 bases and J by 4 bases, leaving 15 bases between them. Germline V gives CDR1 MNHEY, CDR2 SMNVEV (reference sequence). The CDR3 is CASRPFARGTEAFF. The CDR3 DNA reads TGTGCCAGCAGACCCTTCGCCCGGGGCACTGAAGCTTTCTTT.

This chain joins TRBV6-5 and TRBJ1-2; 11 nucleotides match TRBD1. The CDR3 covers 14 residues. With 10 bases clipped from V and 6 bases from J, the junction kept 10 bases outside the gene matches. From germline, CDR1 is MNHEY and CDR2 SVGAGI. CDR3 DNA: TGTGCCATTCGGACAGGGGGCCTTCGGGATGGCTACACCTTC. Its translation is CAIRTGGLRDGYTF.

The rearrangement links TRBV3-1 (or the pseudogene TRBV3-2) to TRBJ2-2; unclear D gene. V lost 2 bases to trimming and J lost 5 bases, with 6 bases between them. The germline V gene encodes CDR1 LGHDT and CDR2 YNNKEL (reference sequence). CDR3 length: 13 residues. The CDR3 DNA follows: TGTGCCAGCAGCCAATCCCGGACCGGGGAGCTGTTTTTT. This translates into CASSQSRTGELFF.

The rearrangement uses TRBV5-1 and TRBJ2-5, with 10 bases lining up with TRBD1. CDR1 is SGHRS, CDR2 YFSETQ, per germline. The length of the CDR3 is 14 residues. V shed 0 bases, J shed 5 bases, and the junction held 1 base outside the gene matches. For the CDR3, the DNA is TGCGCCAGCAGCTTGGGACAGGGGGCGGAGACCCAGTACTTC. It encodes CASSLGQGAETQYF.

As DNA, the CDR3 is TGTGCCAGCAGTTTATCGTGGACAGCAACTAATGAAAAACTGTTTTTT. Translating gives CASSLSWTATNEKLFF. The chain links TRBV27 to TRBJ1-4; TRBD1 is a possible D gene (6 bases). The CDR3 sequence is 16 residues long. In germline, CDR1 is MNHEY, CDR2 SMNVEV (reference sequence). V dropped 0 bases and J dropped 0 bases, with 8 bases sitting between them.

The genes are TRBV7-8 and TRBJ2-2; the D gene is possibly TRBD1 (6 bases). The germline V gene has CDR1 SGHVS and CDR2 FQNEAQ. This CDR3 region has 18 residues. Trimming took off 2 bases at V and 4 bases at J, with 20 bases between the two ends. As DNA, the CDR3 is TGTGCCAGCAGCTTACCTGGCAGGGGCTTCAAATTCACCGGGGAGCTGTTTTTT. It encodes CASSLPGRGFKFTGELFF. Full variable domain (rest looked up from reference TRBV7-8 and TRBJ2-2): GAGVSQSPRYKVAKRGQDVALRCDPISGHVSLFWYQQALGQGPEFLTYFQNEAQLDKSGLPSDRFFAERPEGSVSTLKIQRTQQEDSAVYLCASSLPGRGFKFTGELFFGEGSRLTVL.

This clone was seen more than once but under ten times. The V and J genes are TRBV9 and TRBJ1-1; D gene ambiguous. V gave up 3 bases and J gave up 0 bases, with 9 bases separating them. This CDR3 region has 14 residues. CDR1 SGDLS and CDR2 YYNGEE come from the germline V gene. CDR3 bases: TGTGCCAGCAGCGGCGGACTGATGAACACTGAAGCTTTCTTT. Translation: CASSGGLMNTEAFF.

This chain links TRBV5-1 with TRBJ1-2; perhaps TRBD1 as D (5 bases). The ends were cut back, 3 bases at V and 4 bases at J, with 16 bases in the middle. Germline lookup yields CDR1 SGHRS and CDR2 YFSETQ. The CDR3 is 15 residues long. The DNA of the CDR3 is TGCGCCAGCAGCTCACCCCCACAGGAGCTCTATGGCTACACCTTC. This codes for CASSSPPQELYGYTF.

This clone came up a few times. The CDR3 spells CASSPGQGVVEQYF. Here the CDR3 DNA reads TGTGCCAGCAGCCCCGGACAGGGGGTCGTTGAGCAGTACTTC. The rearrangement uses TRBV7-8 and TRBJ2-7; 10 bases are shared with TRBD1. The germline V gene has CDR1 SGHVS and CDR2 FQNEAQ. CDR3 length equals 14 residues. After removal of 5 bases from V and 7 bases from J, the junction contained 8 bases not matched to a gene.

This chain connects TRBV25-1 to TRBJ1-4; 7 nucleotides agree with TRBD1. The trim removed 6 bases at V and 0 bases at J, leaving 7 bases unmatched. The CDR3 runs 16 residues. CDR1 is MGHDK, CDR2 SYGVNS, per germline. In DNA, the CDR3 is TGTGCCAGCAGCCCCAGAGGGGGCGCAACTAATGAAAAACTGTTTTTT. Amino acid sequence: CASSPRGGATNEKLFF.

J is TRBJ2-6 and V is TRBV25-1; TRBD2 agrees at 7 bases. This CDR3 is 15 amino acids long. The V and J ends lost 6 bases and 0 bases, in that order; junction bases with no gene match: 2. CDR1 and CDR2 (germline): MGHDK, SYGVNS. The CDR3 DNA follows: TGTGCCAGCAGGGGGGGGAGCTCTGGGGCCAACGTCCTGACTTTC. Protein: CASRGGSSGANVLTF.